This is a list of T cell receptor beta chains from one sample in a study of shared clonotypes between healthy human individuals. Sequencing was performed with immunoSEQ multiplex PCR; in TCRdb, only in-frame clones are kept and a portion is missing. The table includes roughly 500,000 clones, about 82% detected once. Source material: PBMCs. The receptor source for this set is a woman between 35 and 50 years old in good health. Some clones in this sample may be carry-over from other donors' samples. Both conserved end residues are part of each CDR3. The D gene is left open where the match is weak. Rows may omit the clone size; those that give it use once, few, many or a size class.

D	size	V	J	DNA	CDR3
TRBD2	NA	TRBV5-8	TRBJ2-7	TGTGCCAGCAGCTTGGGTCAAGGGACTATCTACGAGCAGTACTTC	CASSLGQGTIYEQYF
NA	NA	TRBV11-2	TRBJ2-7	TGTGCCAGCAGCCGGGGGCCCTACGAGCAGTACTTC	CASSRGPYEQYF
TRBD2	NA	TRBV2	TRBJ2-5	TGTGCCAGCAGTGATGGGAGGGGAGGGTCAGGAGAGACCCAGTACTTC	CASSDGRGGSGETQYF
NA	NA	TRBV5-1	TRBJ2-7	TGCGCCAGCAGCCAAGCCCAGGGCTACGAGCAGTACTTC	CASSQAQGYEQYF
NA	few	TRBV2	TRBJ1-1	TGTGCCAGCAAGGCAGACATGAACACTGAAGCTTTCTTT	CASKADMNTEAFF
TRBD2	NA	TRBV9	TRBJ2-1	TGTGCCAGCAGCCAACAGACTAGCGGGAGAGATCGGGGGGATGAGCAGTTCTTC	CASSQQTSGRDRGDEQFF
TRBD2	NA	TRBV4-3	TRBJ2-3	TGCGCCAGCAGCCAAGATGTCGGGACTAGCGGGGGACGTACGCAGTATTTT	CASSQDVGTSGGRTQYF
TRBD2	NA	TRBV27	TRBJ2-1	TGTGCCAGCAGTGCCGGGACTAGGGCGTACAATGAGCAGTTCTTC	CASSAGTRAYNEQFF
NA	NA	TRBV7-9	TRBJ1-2	TGTGCCAGCAGCAGAGCTCCTGGAAAGACCTATGGCTACACCTTC	CASSRAPGKTYGYTF
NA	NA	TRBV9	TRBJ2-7	TGTGCCAGCAGCGTAGGAAGATTCGGGAGTAACGAGCAGTACTTC	CASSVGRFGSNEQYF
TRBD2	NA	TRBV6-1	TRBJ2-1	TGTGCCAGCAGTGACCAAGGACTAGCGGGCCCGAATGAGCAGTTCTTC	CASSDQGLAGPNEQFF
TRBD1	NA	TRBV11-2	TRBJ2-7	TGTGCCAGCAGCCCGGACAGGGAAGTCTACGAGCAGTACTTC	CASSPDREVYEQYF
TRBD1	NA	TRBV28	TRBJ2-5	TGTGCCAGCAGAACAGGGGCGGGCTGGGAGACCCAGTACTTC	CASRTGAGWETQYF
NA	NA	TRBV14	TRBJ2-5	TGTGCCAGCAGCCAGCTCTGGGAGACCCAGTACTTC	CASSQLWETQYF
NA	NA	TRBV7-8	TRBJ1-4	TGTGCCAGCAGCCCAACTCGCACGGCGAATGAAAAACTGTTTTTT	CASSPTRTANEKLFF
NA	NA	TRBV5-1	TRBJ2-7	TGCGCCAGCAGCATCAAACTAGCCGACGAGCAGTACTTC	CASSIKLADEQYF
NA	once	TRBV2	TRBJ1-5	TGTGCCAGCAGTGAGGCCAGGGCGTATCAGCCCCAGCATTTT	CASSEARAYQPQHF
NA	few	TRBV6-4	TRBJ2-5	TGTGCCAGCAGTGACAGGGAGACCCAGTACTTC	CASSDRETQYF
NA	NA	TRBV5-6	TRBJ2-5	TGTGCCAGCAGCTTTGGCGCTCAAGAGACCCAGTACTTC	CASSFGAQETQYF
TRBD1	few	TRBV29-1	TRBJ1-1	TGCAGCGCCTACAGGGGCAACACTGAAGCTTTCTTT	CSAYRGNTEAFF
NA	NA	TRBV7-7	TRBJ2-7	TGTGCTAGCAGCAGAGGACGTTACGAGCAGTACTTC	CASSRGRYEQYF
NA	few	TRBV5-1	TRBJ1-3	TGCGCCAGCACCTTCGGGGACTCTGGAAACACCATATATTTT	CASTFGDSGNTIYF
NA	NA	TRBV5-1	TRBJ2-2	TGCGCCAGCAGCCGGGGACTGAACACCGGGGAGCTGTTTTTT	CASSRGLNTGELFF
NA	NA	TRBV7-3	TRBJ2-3	TGTGCCAGCAGCTTAATGGCCATAGCTGCTAGCACAGATACGCAGTATTTT	CASSLMAIAASTDTQYF
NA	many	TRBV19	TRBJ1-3	TGTGCCAGTAGTCGGGAGGACGGAGGTACTGGAAACACCATATATTTT	CASSREDGGTGNTIYF
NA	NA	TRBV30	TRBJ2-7	TGTGCCTGGGCGACAGGTCCCTACGAGCAGTACTTC	CAWATGPYEQYF
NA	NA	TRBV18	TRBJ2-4	TGTGCCAGCTCACCAGGGGATTGGGGCAAAAACATTCAGTACTTC	CASSPGDWGKNIQYF
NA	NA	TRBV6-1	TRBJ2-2	TGTGCCAGCAGTGAGGGCTCAGGGACCGGGGAGCTGTTTTTT	CASSEGSGTGELFF
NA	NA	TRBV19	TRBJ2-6	TGTGCCAGTAGTATAGAAGCCCTCTCTGGGGCCAACGTCCTGACTTTC	CASSIEALSGANVLTF
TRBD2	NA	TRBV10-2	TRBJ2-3	TGCGCCAGCCGGTGGACTAGCAGAGATACGCAGTATTTT	CASRWTSRDTQYF
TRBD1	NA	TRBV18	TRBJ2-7	TGTGCCAGCTCGCCGGACAGGGGGCAGGGGCAGTACTTC	CASSPDRGQGQYF
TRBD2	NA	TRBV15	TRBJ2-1	TGTGCCACCAGCAGAGTTCTAGCGGGACCAGTCTTC	CATSRVLAGPVF
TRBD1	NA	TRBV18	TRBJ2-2	TGTGCCAGCTCATCGGGACAGGGGGTTCACACCGGGGAGCTGTTTTTT	CASSSGQGVHTGELFF
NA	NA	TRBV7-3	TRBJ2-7	TGTGCCAGCAGCTCCGGCAGCTCCTACGAGCAGTACTTC	CASSSGSSYEQYF
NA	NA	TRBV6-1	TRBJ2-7	TGTGCCAGCAACTCGGCAGGGGGGACGTACGAGCAGTACTTC	CASNSAGGTYEQYF
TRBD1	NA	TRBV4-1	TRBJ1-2	TGCGCCAGCAGCCAGCCGGGGACAGGGCGAGGCTACACCTTC	CASSQPGTGRGYTF
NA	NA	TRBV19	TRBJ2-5	TGTGCCAGTAGTACCCCGGGACTCGGAGGGTCAGAGACCCAGTACTTC	CASSTPGLGGSETQYF
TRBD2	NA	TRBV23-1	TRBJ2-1	TGCGCCAGCAGTCAATCGGGGGGACTAGTGGCTGAGCAGTTCTTC	CASSQSGGLVAEQFF
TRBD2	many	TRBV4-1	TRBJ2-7	TGCGCCAGCAGCCAGCTGACTAGCGGGCGCCCCTACGAGCAGTACTTC	CASSQLTSGRPYEQYF
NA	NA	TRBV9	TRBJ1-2	TGTGCCAGCAGCGTAGAGGGGCCTTATGGCTACACCTTC	CASSVEGPYGYTF
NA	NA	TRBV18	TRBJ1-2	TGTGCCAGCTCACCACCGGGGGCACATGGCTACACCTTC	CASSPPGAHGYTF
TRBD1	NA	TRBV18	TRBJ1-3	TGTGCCAGCTCACCATCTCGGAACCGGGACAGGGCTGGAAACACCATATATTTT	CASSPSRNRDRAGNTIYF
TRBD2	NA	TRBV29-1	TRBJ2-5	TGCAGCGTTTCCGGACTAGCGGGACTACAGGAGACCCAGTACTTC	CSVSGLAGLQETQYF
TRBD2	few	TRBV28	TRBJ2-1	TGTGCCAGCAGTCCGCCGGGTAGCGGGACGAATGAGCAGTTCTTC	CASSPPGSGTNEQFF
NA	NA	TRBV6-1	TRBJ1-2	TGTGCCAGCAGGCTGTGGGAGGGACCAAGCGCTGGCTACACCTTC	CASRLWEGPSAGYTF
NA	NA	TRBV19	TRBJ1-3	TGTGCCAGTGGGTACCCGAGTAACACCATATATTTT	CASGYPSNTIYF
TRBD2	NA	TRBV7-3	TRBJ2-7	TGTGCCAGCAGTTTCACTAGCGGGGGAACCTACGAGCAGTACTTC	CASSFTSGGTYEQYF
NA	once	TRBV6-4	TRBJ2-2	TGTGCCAGCAGCGAGGGGAACACCGGGGAGCTGTTTTTT	CASSEGNTGELFF
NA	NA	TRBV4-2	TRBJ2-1	TGTGCCAGCAGCCAAAGGGGGGGCGGAGGCGGGATCAGTGAGCAGTTCTTC	CASSQRGGGGGISEQFF
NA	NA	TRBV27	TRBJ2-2	TGTGCCAGCACCCCGAGTTGGGGGGGCGCTCCTGGGGAGCTGTTTTTT	CASTPSWGGAPGELFF
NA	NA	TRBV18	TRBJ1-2	TGTGCCAGCTCCCCGAACGACAGAGACTATGGCTACACCTTC	CASSPNDRDYGYTF
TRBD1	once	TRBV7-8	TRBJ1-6	TGTGCCAGCAGCCCGCGGACAGGGGCAGATTCACCCCTCCACTTT	CASSPRTGADSPLHF
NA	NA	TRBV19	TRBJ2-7	TGTGCCAGTAGTGCCCAAGGGTCAGCCCCTTACGAGCAGTACTTC	CASSAQGSAPYEQYF
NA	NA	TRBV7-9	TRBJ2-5	TGTGCCAGCAGCCCTACTAGACATATTGAGACCCAGTACTTC	CASSPTRHIETQYF
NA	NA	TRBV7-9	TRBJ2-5	TGTGCCAGCAGCTTAGGCTGGGGAAGTGGGCAGGGTATAGGAGAGACCCAGTACTTC	CASSLGWGSGQGIGETQYF
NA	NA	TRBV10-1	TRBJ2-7	TGCGCCAGCAGTGAGTCGGGGAGCTACGAGCAGTACTTC	CASSESGSYEQYF
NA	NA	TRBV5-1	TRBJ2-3	TGCGCCAGCAGCTTGGAGGGGGAAGCTAGCACAGATACGCAGTATTTT	CASSLEGEASTDTQYF
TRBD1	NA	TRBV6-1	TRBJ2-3	TGTGCCAGCAGTGAAGTTTCAGGGGGCGCAGATACGCAGTATTTT	CASSEVSGGADTQYF
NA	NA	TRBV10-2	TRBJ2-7	TGCGCCAGCAACTCCGTAGCGGTCGGAAACTACGAGCAGTACTTC	CASNSVAVGNYEQYF
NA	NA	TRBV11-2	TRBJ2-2	TGTGCCAGCACCCCTGAGGCTCTCGCCGGGGAGCTGTTTTTT	CASTPEALAGELFF